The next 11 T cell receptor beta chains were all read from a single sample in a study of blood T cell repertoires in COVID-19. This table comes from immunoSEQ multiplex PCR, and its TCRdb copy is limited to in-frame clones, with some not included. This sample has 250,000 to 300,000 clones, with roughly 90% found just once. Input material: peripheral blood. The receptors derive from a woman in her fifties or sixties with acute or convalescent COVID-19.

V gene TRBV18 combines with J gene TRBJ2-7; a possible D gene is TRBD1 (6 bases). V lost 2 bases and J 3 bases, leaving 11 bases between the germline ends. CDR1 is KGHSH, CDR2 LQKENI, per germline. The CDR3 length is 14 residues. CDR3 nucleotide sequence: TGTGCCAGCTCACCAACGCCAGGGGACTACGAGCAGTACTTC. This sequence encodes CASSPTPGDYEQYF.

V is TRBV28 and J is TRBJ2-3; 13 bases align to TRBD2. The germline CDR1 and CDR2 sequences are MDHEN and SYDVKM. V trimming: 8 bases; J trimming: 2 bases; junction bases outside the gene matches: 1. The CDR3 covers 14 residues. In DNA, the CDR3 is TGTGCCAGCGGGACTAGCGGGGACACAGATACGCAGTATTTT. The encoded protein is CASGTSGDTDTQYF.

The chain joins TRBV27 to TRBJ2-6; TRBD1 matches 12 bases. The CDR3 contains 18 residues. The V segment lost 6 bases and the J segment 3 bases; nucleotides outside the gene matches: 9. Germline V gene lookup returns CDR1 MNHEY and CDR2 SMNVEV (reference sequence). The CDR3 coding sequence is TGTGCCAGCAGCCCCGTGGGACAGGGGGCAGGTGGGGCCAACGTCCTGACTTTC. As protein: CASSPVGQGAGGANVLTF.

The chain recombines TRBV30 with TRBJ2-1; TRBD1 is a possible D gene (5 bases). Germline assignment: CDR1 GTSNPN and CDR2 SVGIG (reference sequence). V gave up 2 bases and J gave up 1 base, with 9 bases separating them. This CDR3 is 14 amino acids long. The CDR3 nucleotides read TGTGCCTGGAGTCAAGGGGTTTCCTACAATGAGCAGTTCTTC. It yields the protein CAWSQGVSYNEQFF.

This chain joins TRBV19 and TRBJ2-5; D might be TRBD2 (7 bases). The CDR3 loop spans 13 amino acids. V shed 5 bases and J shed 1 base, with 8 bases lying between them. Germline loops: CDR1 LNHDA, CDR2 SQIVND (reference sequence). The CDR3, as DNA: TGTGCCAGTAGTGGGGGGGCCCAAGAGACCCAGTACTTC. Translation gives CASSGGAQETQYF.

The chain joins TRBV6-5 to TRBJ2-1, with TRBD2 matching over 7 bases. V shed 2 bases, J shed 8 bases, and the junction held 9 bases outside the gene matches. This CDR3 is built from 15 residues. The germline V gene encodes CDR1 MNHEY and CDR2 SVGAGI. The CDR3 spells CASSYAGAGDDEQFF. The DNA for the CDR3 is TGTGCCAGCAGTTACGCTGGTGCGGGAGACGATGAGCAGTTCTTC.

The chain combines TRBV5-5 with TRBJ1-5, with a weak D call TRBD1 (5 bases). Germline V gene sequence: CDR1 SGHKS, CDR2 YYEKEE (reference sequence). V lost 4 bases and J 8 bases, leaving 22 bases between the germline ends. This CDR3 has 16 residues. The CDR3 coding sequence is TGTGCCAGCAGCCGGCAGTTGACAGTAGAGGACGAGCCCCAGCATTTT. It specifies CASSRQLTVEDEPQHF.

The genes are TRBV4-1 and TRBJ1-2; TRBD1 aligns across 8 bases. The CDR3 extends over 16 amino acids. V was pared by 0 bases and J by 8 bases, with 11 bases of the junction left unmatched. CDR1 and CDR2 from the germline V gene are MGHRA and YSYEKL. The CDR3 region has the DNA TGCGCCAGCAGCCAAGACGAAGGTCGATCAGGGGGCGGCTACACCTTC. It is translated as CASSQDEGRSGGGYTF.

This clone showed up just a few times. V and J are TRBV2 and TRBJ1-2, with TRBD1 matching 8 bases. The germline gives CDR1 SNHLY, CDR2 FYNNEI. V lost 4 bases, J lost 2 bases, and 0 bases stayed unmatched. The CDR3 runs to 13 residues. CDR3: CASSAGGNYGYTF. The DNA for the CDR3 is TGTGCCAGCAGTGCAGGGGGCAACTATGGCTACACCTTC. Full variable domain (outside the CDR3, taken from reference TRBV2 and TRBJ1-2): EPEVTQTPSHQVTQMGQEVILRCVPISNHLYFYWYRQILGQKVEFLVSFYNNEISEKSEIFDDQFSVERPDGSNFTLKIRSTKLEDSAMYFCASSAGGNYGYTFGSGTRLTVV.

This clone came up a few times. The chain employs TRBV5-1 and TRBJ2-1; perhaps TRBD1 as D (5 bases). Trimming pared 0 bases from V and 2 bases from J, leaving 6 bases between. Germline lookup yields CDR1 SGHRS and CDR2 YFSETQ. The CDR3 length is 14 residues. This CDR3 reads CASSLEGPYNEQFF. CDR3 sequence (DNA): TGCGCCAGCAGCTTGGAGGGGCCCTACAATGAGCAGTTCTTC.

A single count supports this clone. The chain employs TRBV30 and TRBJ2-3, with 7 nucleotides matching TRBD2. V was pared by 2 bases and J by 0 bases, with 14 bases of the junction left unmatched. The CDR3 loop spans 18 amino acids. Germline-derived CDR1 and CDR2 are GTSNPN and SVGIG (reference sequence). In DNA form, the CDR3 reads TGTGCCTGGAGTCCCGGCACTAGCGATGACGGGAGCACAGATACGCAGTATTTT. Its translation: CAWSPGTSDDGSTDTQYF.